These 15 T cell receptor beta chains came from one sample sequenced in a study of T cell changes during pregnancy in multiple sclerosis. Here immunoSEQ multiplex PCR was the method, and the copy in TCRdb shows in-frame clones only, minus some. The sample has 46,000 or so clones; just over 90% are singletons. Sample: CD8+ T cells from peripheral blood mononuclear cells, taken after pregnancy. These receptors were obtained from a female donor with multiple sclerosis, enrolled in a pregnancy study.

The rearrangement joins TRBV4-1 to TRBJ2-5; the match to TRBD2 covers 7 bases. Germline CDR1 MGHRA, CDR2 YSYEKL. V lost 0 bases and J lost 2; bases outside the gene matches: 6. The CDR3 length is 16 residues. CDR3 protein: CASSQERGTNQETQYF. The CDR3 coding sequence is TGCGCCAGCAGCCAAGAGCGGGGGACGAATCAAGAGACCCAGTACTTC.

CDR3: CASLKSRGFTGELFF. CDR3 DNA: TGTGCAAGTCTCAAAAGCAGGGGATTCACCGGGGAGCTGTTTTTT. V usage is TRBV12-2 and J usage is TRBJ2-2; the table gives TRBD1 as D, unverified against the DNA. TRBV12-2 is flagged as a pseudogene. This CDR3 has 15 amino acids.

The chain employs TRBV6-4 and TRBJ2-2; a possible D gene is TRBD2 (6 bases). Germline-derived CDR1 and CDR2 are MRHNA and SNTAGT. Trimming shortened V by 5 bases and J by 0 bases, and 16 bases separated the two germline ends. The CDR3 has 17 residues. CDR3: CASSQVADQTNTGELFF. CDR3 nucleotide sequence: TGTGCCAGCAGTCAGGTAGCGGACCAAACGAACACCGGGGAGCTGTTTTTT.

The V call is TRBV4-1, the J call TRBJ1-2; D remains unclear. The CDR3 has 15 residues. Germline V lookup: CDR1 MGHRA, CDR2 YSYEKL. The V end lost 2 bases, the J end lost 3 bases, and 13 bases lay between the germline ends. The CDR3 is CASSQWQTIDYGYTF. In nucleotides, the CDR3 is TGCGCCAGCAGCCAATGGCAGACAATAGACTATGGCTACACCTTC.

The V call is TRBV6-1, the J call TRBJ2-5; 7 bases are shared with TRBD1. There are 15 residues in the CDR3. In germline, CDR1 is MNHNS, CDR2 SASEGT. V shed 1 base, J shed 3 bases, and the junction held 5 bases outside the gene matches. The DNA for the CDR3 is TGTGCCAGCAGTGAAGTTGTCACAGGGGAAGAGACCCAGTACTTC. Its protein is CASSEVVTGEETQYF.

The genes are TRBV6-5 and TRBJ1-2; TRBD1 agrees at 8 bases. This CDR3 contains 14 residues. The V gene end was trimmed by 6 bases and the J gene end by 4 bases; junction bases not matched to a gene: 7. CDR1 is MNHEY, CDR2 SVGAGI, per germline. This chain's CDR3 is CASSLGQGGYGYTF. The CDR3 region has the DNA TGTGCCAGCAGCCTCGGACAGGGAGGCTATGGCTACACCTTC.

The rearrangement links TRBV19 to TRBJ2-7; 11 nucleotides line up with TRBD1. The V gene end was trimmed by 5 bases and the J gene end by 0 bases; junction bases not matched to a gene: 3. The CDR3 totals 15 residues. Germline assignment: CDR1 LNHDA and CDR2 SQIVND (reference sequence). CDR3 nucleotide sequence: TGTGCCAGTAGTGACGGGACAGGGGGCTCCTACGAGCAGTACTTC. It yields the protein CASSDGTGGSYEQYF.

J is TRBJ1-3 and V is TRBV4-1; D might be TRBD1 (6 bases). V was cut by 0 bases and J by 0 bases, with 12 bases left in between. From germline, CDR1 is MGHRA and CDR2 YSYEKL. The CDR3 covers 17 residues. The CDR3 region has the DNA TGCGCCAGCAGCCAAGACAGGGTACAGGGCTCTGGAAACACCATATATTTT. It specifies CASSQDRVQGSGNTIYF.

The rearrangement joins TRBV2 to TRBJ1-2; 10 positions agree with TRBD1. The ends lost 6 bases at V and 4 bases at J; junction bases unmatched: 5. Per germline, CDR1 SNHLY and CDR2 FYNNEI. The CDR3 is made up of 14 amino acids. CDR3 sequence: CASRGTGAVYGYTF. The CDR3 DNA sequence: TGTGCCAGCAGAGGGACAGGGGCTGTCTATGGCTACACCTTC.

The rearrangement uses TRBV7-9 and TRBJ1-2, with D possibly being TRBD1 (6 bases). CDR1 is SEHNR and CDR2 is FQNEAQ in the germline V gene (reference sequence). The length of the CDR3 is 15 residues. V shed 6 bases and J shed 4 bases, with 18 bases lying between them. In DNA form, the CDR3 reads TGTGCCAGCAGATCTAATACAGGGACGGGCTATGGCTACACCTTC. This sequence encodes CASRSNTGTGYGYTF.

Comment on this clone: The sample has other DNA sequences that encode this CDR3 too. Here the CDR3 DNA reads TGTGCCAGCAGTTACTCCTCCGGTAGCTATGGCTACACCTTC. It encodes CASSYSSGSYGYTF. The rearrangement links TRBV6-5 to TRBJ1-2; D is unresolved. Deletions cut 0 bases from V and 4 bases from J, with 9 bases between. The germline V gene has CDR1 MNHEY and CDR2 SVGAGI. This CDR3 is built from 14 residues.

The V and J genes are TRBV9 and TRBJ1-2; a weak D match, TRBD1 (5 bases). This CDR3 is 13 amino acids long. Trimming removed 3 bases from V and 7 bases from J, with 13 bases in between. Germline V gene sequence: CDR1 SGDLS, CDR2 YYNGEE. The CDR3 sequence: CASSGDRHRGYTF. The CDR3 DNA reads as TGTGCCAGCAGCGGCGACAGACATCGTGGCTACACCTTC.

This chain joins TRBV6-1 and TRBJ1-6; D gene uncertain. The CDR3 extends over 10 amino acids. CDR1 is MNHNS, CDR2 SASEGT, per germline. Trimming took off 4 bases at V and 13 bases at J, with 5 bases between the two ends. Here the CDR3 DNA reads TGTGCCAGCAGTGCCAATCCCCTCCACTTT. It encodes CASSANPLHF.

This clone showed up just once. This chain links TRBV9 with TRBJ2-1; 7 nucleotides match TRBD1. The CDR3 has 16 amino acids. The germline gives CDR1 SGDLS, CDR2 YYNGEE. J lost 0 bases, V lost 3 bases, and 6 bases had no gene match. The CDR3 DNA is TGTGCCAGCAGCGCCGACAGGGATAGCTCCTACAATGAGCAGTTCTTC. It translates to CASSADRDSSYNEQFF.

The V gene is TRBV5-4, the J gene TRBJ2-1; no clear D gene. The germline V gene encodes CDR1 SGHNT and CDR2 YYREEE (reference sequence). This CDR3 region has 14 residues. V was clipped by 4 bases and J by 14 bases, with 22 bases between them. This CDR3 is CASSAPEAAINKFF. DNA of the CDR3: TGTGCCAGCAGCGCCCCAGAGGCGGCTATAAATAAGTTCTTC.